What follows are 24 T cell receptor beta chains derived from one specimen sequenced in a study of blood T cell repertoires in COVID-19. Method: immunoSEQ multiplex PCR; TCRdb's copy keeps in-frame clones and lacks some. The repertoire holds some 200,000 clones, about 81% seen once, with around 9.2% in the top ten. The sample was PBMCs or T cells enriched from blood (not recorded which). These receptors came from a man between 35 and 55 years old who had recovered from COVID-19.

The chain carries TRBV12-3 or TRBV12-4 and TRBJ1-2, with D possibly being TRBD1 (5 bases). The V and J ends lost 2 bases and 11 bases respectively, with 9 bases between them. The CDR3 has 11 residues. The CDR3, as DNA: TGTGCCAGCAGTTTAAGTCAGGGATACACCTTC. Translated: CASSLSQGYTF.

The CDR3 coding sequence is TGTGCCAGCGGGGGCTTTGGAGGGAACACCGGGGAGCTGTTTTTT. Amino acids: CASGGFGGNTGELFF. The V and J genes are TRBV2 and TRBJ2-2, with D tentatively TRBD1 (6 bases). CDR3 length: 15 amino acids. The V end lost 8 bases, the J end lost 1 base, and 14 bases lay between the germline ends. The germline gives CDR1 SNHLY, CDR2 FYNNEI.

V gene TRBV10-2 combines with J gene TRBJ2-5, with D possibly TRBD2 on 6 matching bases. Germline CDR1 WSHSY, CDR2 SAAADI. V dropped 8 bases and J dropped 3 bases, with 13 bases sitting between them. The CDR3 runs 13 residues. The CDR3 is CASGSRGKETQYF. In DNA form, the CDR3 reads TGCGCCAGCGGATCCCGGGGGAAAGAGACCCAGTACTTC.

This clone was recorded only once. The chain has TRBV7-9 and TRBJ1-4; no clear D. From germline, CDR1 is SEHNR and CDR2 FQNEAQ (reference sequence). There are 15 residues in the CDR3. The V gene lost 1 base and the J gene lost 6 bases, with 12 bases spanning the gap. DNA for the CDR3: TGTGCCAGCAGCTTAGAAGGAGGGAAAGATGAAAAACTGTTTTTT. Protein sequence: CASSLEGGKDEKLFF.

V is TRBV4-1 and J is TRBJ2-5; the match to TRBD2 covers 8 bases. Germline CDR1 reads MGHRA; CDR2 reads YSYEKL. Trimming at V came to 3 bases and at J to 1 base, leaving 10 bases not matched to a gene. The CDR3 has 17 residues. DNA of the CDR3: TGCGCCAGCAGCCAGCTCGGACTAGCTCAGGTCCAAGAGACCCAGTACTTC. It yields the protein CASSQLGLAQVQETQYF.

V gene TRBV4-1 combines with J gene TRBJ1-3; no reliable D call. Germline CDR1 reads MGHRA; CDR2 reads YSYEKL. The ends were cut back, 4 bases at V and 4 bases at J, with 17 bases in the middle. This CDR3 spans 16 amino acids. CDR3 amino acids: CASSRIGLGIGNTIYF. DNA for the CDR3: TGCGCCAGCAGCCGCATTGGGCTGGGCATAGGAAACACCATATATTTT.

The chain links TRBV5-1 to TRBJ2-7, with no clear D. CDR1 is SGHRS, CDR2 YFSETQ, per germline. This CDR3 is built from 13 residues. Trimming cost V 3 bases and J 3 bases, with 10 bases left between them. The CDR3 nucleotides are TGCGCCAGCAGCTCACCCCCCGGCTACGAGCAGTACTTC. It is translated as CASSSPPGYEQYF.

The chain combines TRBV7-9 with TRBJ2-3; D perhaps matches TRBD2 (5 bases). The CDR3 runs to 14 residues. Looked up from germline, CDR1 is SEHNR and CDR2 is FQNEAQ (reference sequence). With 5 bases removed from V and 7 bases from J, the gap between germline ends came to 16 bases. The CDR3 DNA reads TGTGCCAGCAGCCTCGGACGGCCCGGGAATACGCAGTATTTT. The encoded protein is CASSLGRPGNTQYF. The whole variable domain, remainder taken from reference TRBV7-9 and TRBJ2-3, is DTGVSQNPRHKITKRGQNVTFRCDPISEHNRLYWYRQTLGQGPEFLTYFQNEAQLEKSRLLSDRFSAERPKGSFSTLEIQRTEQGDSAMYLCASSLGRPGNTQYFGPGTRLTVL.

The chain employs TRBV11-2 and TRBJ2-5; TRBD2 matches at 13 bases. This CDR3 has 17 amino acids. The ends lost 4 bases at V and 5 bases at J; junction bases unmatched: 10. The germline V gene has CDR1 SGHAT and CDR2 FQNNGV. CDR3 DNA: TGTGCCAGCAGCTCCGGGACTAGCGGGGCCGCTAGGGAGACCCAGTACTTC. Its protein product is CASSSGTSGAARETQYF.

The gene calls are TRBV5-1 and TRBJ2-6, with D perhaps matching TRBD1 (6 bases). V was shortened by 0 bases and J by 2 bases, with 6 bases between the two germline ends. The CDR3 covers 15 residues. CDR1 is SGHRS, CDR2 YFSETQ, per germline. This CDR3 reads CASSLDRAGANVLTF. The CDR3 coding sequence is TGCGCCAGCAGCTTGGACAGGGCTGGGGCCAACGTCCTGACTTTC.

This chain connects TRBV14 to TRBJ1-6; D uncertain. Per germline, CDR1 SGHDN and CDR2 FVKESK. The CDR3 consists of 19 residues. V lost 0 bases and J lost 0, with 15 bases in between. CDR3 coding DNA: TGTGCCAGCAGCCAAGAGACGGGATTCGCCAGCTCCTATAATTCACCCCTCCACTTT. Encoded protein: CASSQETGFASSYNSPLHF.

Remarks on this clone: This sample includes further DNA sequences coding for the same CDR3. V is TRBV29-1 and J is TRBJ1-1, with a weak D call TRBD1 (5 bases). CDR1 and CDR2 from the germline V gene are SQVTM and ANQGSEA. V was clipped by 4 bases and J by 1 base, with 7 bases between them. The CDR3 is 12 amino acids. The CDR3 region is CSVVGGNTEAFF. The CDR3 DNA follows: TGCAGCGTTGTGGGGGGGAACACTGAAGCTTTCTTT.

The chain combines TRBV6-5 with TRBJ2-7, with D possibly matching TRBD1 (6 bases). Trimming pared 7 bases from V and 2 bases from J, leaving 15 bases between. Germline values: CDR1 MNHEY, CDR2 SVGAGI. The length of the CDR3 is 14 residues. The chain's CDR3 is CASKDGQPPYEQYF. The CDR3 nucleotides read TGTGCCAGCAAGGACGGACAGCCACCCTACGAGCAGTACTTC.

This chain uses TRBV9 with TRBJ2-5; 8 bases match TRBD2. V lost 0 bases to trimming and J lost 3 bases; unmatched junction nucleotides: 4. This CDR3 has 15 amino acids. Germline V gene sequence: CDR1 SGDLS, CDR2 YYNGEE. The CDR3 protein is CASSVAGGLKETQYF. The DNA of the CDR3 is TGTGCCAGCAGCGTAGCGGGAGGGTTAAAAGAGACCCAGTACTTC.

In this sample, this clone turned up a few times. The CDR3 region has the DNA TGTGCCAGCAGCTTCCTACCCGGACAAGTTCACTCCTATAATTCACCCCTCCACTTT. It yields the protein CASSFLPGQVHSYNSPLHF. The chain combines TRBV7-9 with TRBJ1-6; D possibly corresponds to TRBD1 (5 bases). There are 19 residues in the CDR3. V lost 3 bases and J 0 bases, leaving 18 bases between the germline ends. Per the germline V gene, CDR1 is SEHNR and CDR2 is FQNEAQ (reference sequence).

The V gene is TRBV3-1 (or the pseudogene TRBV3-2), the J gene TRBJ2-3; D possibly corresponds to TRBD2 (6 bases). CDR1 LGHDT and CDR2 YNNKEL come from the germline V gene (reference sequence). The ends were cut back, 4 bases at V and 6 bases at J, with 14 bases in the middle. The CDR3 sequence is 14 residues long. The CDR3 protein is CASSLSIAADTQYF. The CDR3 nucleotides read TGTGCCAGCAGCCTCAGCATAGCGGCTGATACGCAGTATTTT.

V gene TRBV29-1 combines with J gene TRBJ1-3, with 7 bases that match TRBD1. Germline trimming cut 3 bases from V and 4 bases from J; bases unmatched to any gene: 3. Germline V gene sequence: CDR1 SQVTM, CDR2 ANQGSEA. This CDR3 spans 13 amino acids. The chain's CDR3 is CSVDLGQGNTIYF. The CDR3 DNA is TGCAGCGTTGATTTGGGACAGGGAAACACCATATATTTT.

The V gene is TRBV7-3, the J gene TRBJ1-2; TRBD1 might be the D (5 bases). The V and J ends lost 5 bases and 3 bases respectively, with 13 bases between them. Germline V gene sequence: CDR1 SGHTA, CDR2 FQGTGA. This CDR3 spans 14 amino acids. The DNA for the CDR3 is TGTGCCAGCAGCCTACGACGGGGGGACTATGGCTACACCTTC. It specifies CASSLRRGDYGYTF.

The chain uses TRBV11-1 and TRBJ2-1; TRBD1 matches at 10 bases. After removal of 4 bases from V and 5 bases from J, the junction contained 5 bases not matched to a gene. This CDR3 has 15 amino acids. Germline V lookup: CDR1 SGHAT, CDR2 FQDESV (reference sequence). In DNA form, the CDR3 reads TGTGCCAGCAGCTCCACCGGGACAGGGGACAATGAGCAGTTCTTC. It encodes CASSSTGTGDNEQFF. Complete variable domain (other parts from reference TRBV11-1 and TRBJ2-1): EAEVAQSPRYKITEKSQAVAFWCDPISGHATLYWYRQILGQGPELLVQFQDESVVDDSQLPKDRFSAERLKGVDSTLKIQPAELGDSAMYLCASSSTGTGDNEQFFGPGTRLTVL.

The rearrangement uses TRBV4-1 and TRBJ1-6; D is ambiguous. The germline CDR1 and CDR2 sequences are MGHRA and YSYEKL. V lost 0 bases and J lost 0, with 9 bases in between. CDR3 length: 17 amino acids. CDR3 in amino acids: CASSQELVRSYNSPLHF. The CDR3 DNA reads as TGCGCCAGCAGCCAAGAACTGGTTCGCTCCTATAATTCACCCCTCCACTTT.

The chain links TRBV24-1 to TRBJ2-3; D might be TRBD2 (5 bases). V dropped 6 bases and J dropped 1 base, with 10 bases sitting between them. The V gene's germline CDR1 is KGHDR and CDR2 SFDVKD. CDR3 length equals 14 residues. In DNA, the CDR3 is TGTGCCACCAGTCCCCGGGGTGGCACAGATACGCAGTATTTT. It yields the protein CATSPRGGTDTQYF.

Regarding this clone: The junction does not match germline at one end; this may be a read error. The V call is TRBV2, the J call TRBJ1-1, with a weak D call TRBD1 (6 bases). CDR3 size: 11 residues. Germline V gene lookup returns CDR1 SNHLY and CDR2 FYNNEI. In DNA, the CDR3 is TGTGTCAGCAGTGAAACAGGGAGAACTTTCTTT. Its translation: CVSSETGRTFF.

The rearrangement joins TRBV29-1 to TRBJ2-3; 11 bases fit TRBD2. This CDR3 contains 17 residues. After removal of 4 bases from V and 2 bases from J, the junction contained 11 bases not matched to a gene. In germline, CDR1 is SQVTM, CDR2 ANQGSEA. CDR3 protein: CSVAIAGGPRVTDTQYF. The CDR3 DNA follows: TGCAGCGTTGCTATAGCGGGAGGGCCTCGGGTCACAGATACGCAGTATTTT.

The V call is TRBV6-5, the J call TRBJ2-7; D is perhaps TRBD2 (5 bases). The CDR3 runs 14 residues. The V end was cut by 5 bases, the J end by 1 base, with 12 bases between. Germline loops: CDR1 MNHEY, CDR2 SVGAGI. The CDR3 coding sequence is TGTGCCAGCAGTCGGGAACGGAGATCCTACGAGCAGTACTTC. Protein product: CASSRERRSYEQYF.